The 32 T cell receptor beta chains listed next were all sequenced from one sample in a study of OX40 agonist ivuxolimab in advanced cancers. Data came from immunoSEQ multiplex PCR; TCRdb stores just in-frame clones and leaves some out. The repertoire holds about 81,000 clones, 88% seen once, with roughly 0.44% in the top ten. The sample was CD4+ or CD8+ T cells sorted from blood, taken in a trial of the OX40 agonist ivuxolimab. These receptors were taken from an adult with an advanced solid tumor such as melanoma, head and neck, liver or kidney cancer.

This clone was found once. The chain employs TRBV2 and TRBJ2-1; a possible D gene is TRBD1 (6 bases). Germline-derived CDR1 and CDR2 are SNHLY and FYNNEI. V was trimmed by 5 bases and J by 6 bases, leaving 11 bases between them. The CDR3 loop spans 13 amino acids. The CDR3 loop reads CASSLSRGNEQFF. The CDR3 nucleotides read TGTGCCAGCAGTCTCTCCAGGGGCAATGAGCAGTTCTTC.

The chain links TRBV7-9 to TRBJ2-3, with 8 bases lining up with TRBD1. Germline V gene sequence: CDR1 SEHNR, CDR2 FQNEAQ (reference sequence). With 5 bases clipped from V and 4 bases from J, the junction kept 14 bases outside the gene matches. The CDR3 contains 17 residues. CDR3 in DNA: TGTGCCAGCAGCCGACAAGGAGGGACAGGTAGTGCAGATACGCAGTATTTT. Translated, it gives CASSRQGGTGSADTQYF.

J is TRBJ1-5 and V is TRBV10-1; D gene uncertain. V was pared by 3 bases and J by 0 bases, with 24 bases between. CDR1 WNHNN and CDR2 SYGVQD come from the germline V gene (reference sequence). The CDR3 is 20 amino acids. CDR3 amino acids: CASSDIHGDPIPYSNQPQHF. The CDR3, as DNA: TGCGCCAGCAGTGATATCCACGGCGATCCTATCCCATATAGCAATCAGCCCCAGCATTTT.

The chain links TRBV6-6 to TRBJ2-3; TRBD2 matches 7 bases. J gave up 2 bases and V 7 bases, and 3 bases lay outside the gene matches. Germline V gives CDR1 MNHNY, CDR2 SVGAGI (reference sequence). CDR3 size: 13 residues. For the CDR3, the DNA is TGTGCCAGCACCGGGACTACCACAGATACGCAGTATTTT. As protein: CASTGTTTDTQYF.

The genes are TRBV4-2 and TRBJ2-5, with D perhaps matching TRBD1 (5 bases). V lost 8 bases and J lost 5, with 21 bases in between. The germline gives CDR1 LGHNA, CDR2 YNFKEQ. The length of the CDR3 is 15 residues. The CDR3 protein is CASPIKVTGLETQYF. The CDR3 bases are TGTGCCAGCCCCATTAAAGTCACAGGATTGGAGACCCAGTACTTC.

The rearrangement joins TRBV18 to TRBJ1-3; D is undetermined. The CDR3 loop spans 14 amino acids. The V gene's germline CDR1 is KGHSH and CDR2 LQKENI. V dropped 3 bases and J dropped 8 bases, with 14 bases sitting between them. The CDR3 is CASSPTTSRDTIYF. CDR3 coding DNA: TGTGCCAGCTCACCGACGACCTCTAGGGACACCATATATTTT.

This clone appeared a few times. The V gene is TRBV18, the J gene TRBJ2-7, with 7 positions matching TRBD2. The junction had 4 bases not matched to a gene; V was cut back by 2 bases and J by 6 bases. The germline gives CDR1 KGHSH, CDR2 LQKENI. This CDR3 spans 13 amino acids. The CDR3 protein is CASSPGEGSEQYF. The CDR3 nucleotides read TGTGCCAGCTCACCAGGGGAGGGCAGCGAGCAGTACTTC.

V usage is TRBV5-1 and J usage is TRBJ2-2, with 8 bases fitting TRBD1. Germline trimming cut 0 bases from V and 2 bases from J; bases unmatched to any gene: 3. Germline V CDR1 and CDR2: SGHRS, YFSETQ. The CDR3 has 16 amino acids. As DNA, the CDR3 is TGCGCCAGCAGCTTGGTTTCAGGGGGCAACACCGGGGAGCTGTTTTTT. This sequence encodes CASSLVSGGNTGELFF.

This clone has only one observation. V gene TRBV2 combines with J gene TRBJ2-1; D not certain. Germline values: CDR1 SNHLY, CDR2 FYNNEI. V lost 5 bases and J lost 7, with 6 bases in between. The CDR3 runs 11 residues. CDR3: CASSPQNEQFF. CDR3 coding DNA: TGTGCCAGCAGTCCACAAAATGAGCAGTTCTTC.

The V gene is TRBV5-6, the J gene TRBJ2-4, with D uncertain. V lost 4 bases, J lost 1 base, and 12 bases lay in between. Per the germline V gene, CDR1 is SGHDT and CDR2 is YYEEEE. The CDR3 totals 15 residues. CDR3 residues: CASSPGYDAKNIQYF. CDR3 nucleotides: TGTGCCAGCAGCCCTGGGTACGATGCCAAAAACATTCAGTACTTC. The variable domain in full, completed from reference TRBV5-6 and TRBJ2-4, reads DAGVTQSPTHLIKTRGQQVTLRCSPKSGHDTVSWYQQALGQGPQFIFQYYEEEERQRGNFPDRFSGHQFPNYSSELNVNALLLGDSALYLCASSPGYDAKNIQYFGAGTRLSVL.

V gene TRBV12-5 combines with J gene TRBJ1-2; D remains ambiguous. V dropped 1 base and J dropped 7 bases, with 4 bases sitting between them. The CDR3 is 11 amino acids. Germline V gene lookup returns CDR1 LGHNT and CDR2 FRNRAP. This CDR3 is CASGLDSGYTF. Written as DNA, the CDR3 is TGTGCTAGTGGTTTGGACTCTGGCTACACCTTC.

The V call is TRBV5-4, the J call TRBJ1-4, with a possible D match to TRBD1 (5 bases). The CDR3 totals 15 residues. Trimming took off 3 bases at V and 4 bases at J, with 13 bases between the two ends. Germline V gene sequence: CDR1 SGHNT, CDR2 YYREEE (reference sequence). This CDR3 is CASSSGTDLNEKLFF. Here the CDR3 DNA reads TGTGCCAGCAGCTCAGGGACTGACCTTAATGAAAAACTGTTTTTT. Based on the CDR3 plus reference TRBV5-4 and TRBJ1-4, the full variable domain is ETGVTQSPTHLIKTRGQQVTLRCSSQSGHNTVSWYQQALGQGPQFIFQYYREEENGRGNFPPRFSGLQFPNYSSELNVNALELDDSALYLCASSSGTDLNEKLFFGSGTQLSVL.

The genes are TRBV2 and TRBJ2-5, with 15 bases identical to TRBD2. V lost 4 bases, J lost 3 bases, and 3 bases stayed unmatched. The CDR3 is made up of 16 amino acids. Germline CDR1 SNHLY, CDR2 FYNNEI. Here the CDR3 DNA reads TGTGCCAGCAGTGGGACTAGCGGGGGGGCGGAAGAGACCCAGTACTTC. Translation gives CASSGTSGGAEETQYF. The complete variable domain, with remaining parts taken from reference TRBV2 and TRBJ2-5, reads EPEVTQTPSHQVTQMGQEVILRCVPISNHLYFYWYRQILGQKVEFLVSFYNNEISEKSEIFDDQFSVERPDGSNFTLKIRSTKLEDSAMYFCASSGTSGGAEETQYFGPGTRLLVL.

This chain connects TRBV11-2 to TRBJ2-5; 8 bases agree with TRBD1. The CDR3 covers 13 residues. Looked up from germline, CDR1 is SGHAT and CDR2 is FQNNGV. The J segment lost 2 bases and the V segment lost 6 bases, leaving 2 bases of the junction unmatched. In DNA form, the CDR3 reads TGTGCCAGCAGTCGACAGGGGCAAGAGACCCAGTACTTC. It encodes CASSRQGQETQYF.

For the CDR3, the DNA is TGCGCCAGCAGCTCGGAGGGGAACACTGAAGCTTTCTTT. As protein: CASSSEGNTEAFF. This sequence joins TRBV5-1 and TRBJ1-1, with D uncertain. In germline, CDR1 is SGHRS, CDR2 YFSETQ. V dropped 3 bases and J dropped 1 base, with 7 bases sitting between them. CDR3 length: 13 amino acids.

This clone has a single count. Here the CDR3 reads CASSVGGYTGELFF. The CDR3 DNA reads as TGTGCCAGCAGCGTAGGGGGATACACCGGGGAGCTGTTTTTT. V usage is TRBV9 and J usage is TRBJ2-2; D is ambiguous. The CDR3 is 14 amino acids. The V and J ends lost 0 bases and 3 bases respectively, with 6 bases between them. The germline V gene encodes CDR1 SGDLS and CDR2 YYNGEE.

This chain connects TRBV5-5 to TRBJ2-7, with 9 bases aligning to TRBD1. Germline loops: CDR1 SGHKS, CDR2 YYEKEE (reference sequence). With V trimmed by 0 bases and J by 5 bases, 12 bases remained unmatched. The CDR3 consists of 17 residues. The DNA of the CDR3 is TGTGCCAGCAGCTTGGAGTTATTGGGACAGGGCAACGACGAGCAGTACTTC. This encodes CASSLELLGQGNDEQYF.

The chain carries TRBV18 and TRBJ1-4, with a tentative D call TRBD1 (6 bases). The length of the CDR3 is 14 residues. The germline V and J ends were trimmed by 3 bases and 7 bases, with 12 bases remaining between them. Per germline, CDR1 KGHSH and CDR2 LQKENI. The CDR3 reads CASSPYRDGEKLFF. CDR3 in DNA: TGTGCCAGCTCACCGTACAGGGATGGTGAAAAACTGTTTTTT. The full variable domain, rest sourced from reference TRBV18 and TRBJ1-4, is NAGVMQNPRHLVRRRGQEARLRCSPMKGHSHVYWYRQLPEEGLKFMVYLQKENIIDESGMPKERFSAEFPKEGPSILRIQQVVRGDSAAYFCASSPYRDGEKLFFGSGTQLSVL.

The chain joins TRBV7-9 to TRBJ2-1, with D unclear. The CDR3 contains 14 residues. Deletions cut 2 bases from V and 4 bases from J, with 9 bases between. Germline V gene sequence: CDR1 SEHNR, CDR2 FQNEAQ (reference sequence). Here the CDR3 DNA reads TGTGCCAGCAGCTTATCCCTCTCGTACAATGAGCAGTTCTTC. Amino acids: CASSLSLSYNEQFF.

The J gene is TRBJ1-2, the V gene TRBV18; TRBD1 might be the D (5 bases). V was clipped by 2 bases and J by 0 bases, with 10 bases between them. CDR1 KGHSH and CDR2 LQKENI come from the germline V gene. The CDR3 has 15 amino acids. CDR3 DNA sequence: TGTGCCAGCTCACCAGGGGCAGGAACTAACTATGGCTACACCTTC. Translation gives CASSPGAGTNYGYTF.

V gene TRBV7-2 combines with J gene TRBJ1-3; D not certain. This CDR3 comprises 14 residues. From germline, CDR1 is SGHTA and CDR2 FQGNSA. Trimming cost V 5 bases and J 0 bases, with 8 bases left between them. The CDR3 is CASSPWASGNTIYF. As DNA, the CDR3 is TGTGCCAGCAGCCCCTGGGCCTCTGGAAACACCATATATTTT. Using reference TRBV7-2 and TRBJ1-3 for the parts outside the CDR3, the full variable domain is GAGVSQSPSNKVTEKGKDVELRCDPISGHTALYWYRQSLGQGLEFLIYFQGNSAPDKSGLPSDRFSAERTGGSVSTLTIQRTQQEDSAVYLCASSPWASGNTIYFGEGSWLTVV.

Written as DNA, the CDR3 is TGTGCCACCATCGAACCGTTAGTGGGGGGCTACACCTTC. Translating gives CATIEPLVGGYTF. The chain carries TRBV18 and TRBJ1-2; D remains unclear. The ends were cut back, 10 bases at V and 8 bases at J, with 20 bases in the middle. The CDR3 is made up of 13 amino acids. Germline V gives CDR1 KGHSH, CDR2 LQKENI.

V is TRBV11-1 and J is TRBJ1-2; D call uncertain. V lost 4 bases, J lost 8 bases, and 14 bases lay in between. The CDR3 is 13 amino acids. Germline V gene data show CDR1 as SGHAT and CDR2 as FQDESV (reference sequence). The CDR3 DNA is TGTGCCAGCAGCTCTTACCCGTTTGAGGGCTACACCTTC. This codes for CASSSYPFEGYTF.

This chain uses TRBV18 with TRBJ2-7; a weak D match, TRBD1 (5 bases). The CDR3 totals 18 residues. V was cut by 2 bases and J by 2 bases, with 22 bases left in between. The germline V gene has CDR1 KGHSH and CDR2 LQKENI. CDR3 protein: CASSPAIIGAGPPYEQYF. CDR3 nucleotides: TGTGCCAGCTCACCAGCTATTATTGGGGCAGGACCCCCCTACGAGCAGTACTTC.

The J gene is TRBJ2-1, the V gene TRBV11-3; 8 nucleotides line up with TRBD2. Trimming cost V 1 base and J 9 bases; bases outside gene matches: 20. This CDR3 has 19 amino acids. Per germline, CDR1 SGHNT and CDR2 YENEEA. CDR3 amino acids: CASSLGVGTSGAGLGEQFF. The CDR3 coding sequence is TGTGCCAGCAGCTTAGGGGTCGGGACTAGTGGGGCCGGCTTGGGTGAGCAGTTCTTC. The whole variable domain, remainder taken from reference TRBV11-3 and TRBJ2-1, is EAGVVQSPRYKIIEKKQPVAFWCNPISGHNTLYWYLQNLGQGPELLIRYENEEAVDDSQLPKDRFSAERLKGVDSTLKIQPAELGDSAVYLCASSLGVGTSGAGLGEQFFGPGTRLTVL.

This clone has more than one count but fewer than ten. The gene calls are TRBV2 and TRBJ1-5, with 7 bases fitting TRBD1. The CDR3 spans 14 residues. The V gene end was trimmed by 6 bases and the J gene end by 2 bases; junction bases not matched to a gene: 4. The V gene's germline CDR1 is SNHLY and CDR2 FYNNEI. The CDR3 nucleotides read TGTGCCAGCAGGGGGGACAGTGGCAATCAGCCCCAGCATTTT. Amino acid sequence: CASRGDSGNQPQHF.

The V gene is TRBV4-1, the J gene TRBJ1-4; possible D gene TRBD1, 6 bases. The ends were cut back, 0 bases at V and 4 bases at J, with 15 bases in the middle. CDR3 size: 17 residues. The germline gives CDR1 MGHRA, CDR2 YSYEKL. In DNA, the CDR3 is TGCGCCAGCAGCCAAGAAGGGGGTGCAGGCGGTAATGAAAAACTGTTTTTT. As protein: CASSQEGGAGGNEKLFF.

CDR3: CASSERPSDREAFF. The CDR3 DNA is TGTGCCAGCAGTGAAAGACCCAGCGACAGGGAAGCTTTCTTT. The chain employs TRBV6-1 and TRBJ1-1, with TRBD1 as a possible D gene (6 bases). V shed 2 bases and J shed 8 bases, with 15 bases lying between them. Germline loops: CDR1 MNHNS, CDR2 SASEGT. There are 14 residues in the CDR3.

The V gene is TRBV29-1, the J gene TRBJ2-3, with D possibly TRBD1 on 5 matching bases. There are 14 residues in the CDR3. Trimming stripped 4 bases from V and 0 bases from J, with 11 bases between. Germline values: CDR1 SQVTM, CDR2 ANQGSEA. The DNA for the CDR3 is TGCAGCGTTGGTGACAGATCGAGCACAGATACGCAGTATTTT. Translated, it gives CSVGDRSSTDTQYF.

This clone was picked up a small number of times. The rearrangement links TRBV28 to TRBJ1-1, with a weak D call TRBD1 (6 bases). Trimming stripped 3 bases from V and 2 bases from J, with 19 bases between. The CDR3 has 17 residues. From germline, CDR1 is MDHEN and CDR2 SYDVKM. The CDR3 DNA reads TGTGCCAGCAGTTTTGGGCAGGGGCAGCTGATAAACACTGAAGCTTTCTTT. Its protein product is CASSFGQGQLINTEAFF.

V is TRBV6-1 and J is TRBJ2-5, with D possibly called TRBD1 or TRBD2 (5 bases each). CDR3 length: 16 residues. Germline loops: CDR1 MNHNS, CDR2 SASEGT. V dropped 3 bases and J dropped 5 bases, with 19 bases sitting between them. This CDR3 reads CASSEGIVGEYETQYF. The CDR3 DNA follows: TGTGCCAGCAGTGAGGGGATAGTGGGGGAGTATGAGACCCAGTACTTC.

The chain links TRBV7-3 to TRBJ2-5, with D possibly matching TRBD2 (7 bases). The V end was cut by 2 bases, the J end by 2 bases, with 18 bases between. CDR1 and CDR2 (germline): SGHTA, FQGTGA. The CDR3 has 17 amino acids. In DNA, the CDR3 is TGTGCCAGCAGCTTAGGGGGGGCAGGGCCACTTCAAGAGACCCAGTACTTC. Protein product: CASSLGGAGPLQETQYF. Supplemented by reference TRBV7-3 and TRBJ2-5, the full variable domain reads GAGVSQTPSNKVTEKGKYVELRCDPISGHTALYWYRQSLGQGPEFLIYFQGTGAADDSGLPNDRFFAVRPEGSVSTLKIQRTERGDSAVYLCASSLGGAGPLQETQYFGPGTRLLVL.